This is a list of T cell receptor beta chains from one sample in a study of T cell responses to AZD1222 COVID-19 vaccine. The assay was immunoSEQ multiplex PCR, and TCRdb's table has in-frame clones only and misses some. The sample shows about 120,000 clones, about nine tenths of them seen only once. Material: peripheral blood, obtained on day 0 of AZD1222 vaccination. Every receptor here comes from an adult in good health. The CDR3 runs from the conserved cysteine through the conserved F or W. A D gene is named only where the DNA matches it firmly. Clone size is not always given. Where it is, it says once, few, many or a class for expanded clones.

abundance,d_gene,j_gene,v_gene,CDR3nt,CDR3aa
NA,NA,TRBJ2-1,TRBV4-3,TGCGCCAGCAGCCAAGAAGGGGGGCGATATAATGAGCAGTTCTTC,CASSQEGGRYNEQFF
few,TRBD1,TRBJ1-4,TRBV7-6,TGTGCCAGCAGCTTAAATCCAAGGGGGCCAAATGAAAAACTGTTTTTT,CASSLNPRGPNEKLFF
NA,NA,TRBJ2-2,TRBV28,TGTGCCAGCAGTTTGAACACCGGGGAGCTGTTTTTT,CASSLNTGELFF
NA,NA,TRBJ1-1,TRBV3-1/TRBV3-2,TGTGCCAGCAGCCAAGGGGGCACTGAAGCTTTCTTT,CASSQGGTEAFF
NA,NA,TRBJ1-4,TRBV19,TGTGCCAGTAGTATTATGGACAGCGGTAGCGAAAAACTGTTTTTT,CASSIMDSGSEKLFF
NA,NA,TRBJ1-6,TRBV19,TGTGCCACTCGACCCACCTATAATTCACCCCTCCACTTT,CATRPTYNSPLHF
NA,NA,TRBJ1-5,TRBV5-1,TGCGCCAGCAGCTTGTTAGGGCAGGGCGGACAGCCCCAGCATTTT,CASSLLGQGGQPQHF
NA,TRBD1,TRBJ1-5,TRBV23-1,TGCGCCAGCAGTCAATCGGGACAGCTCAATCAGCCCCAGCATTTT,CASSQSGQLNQPQHF
NA,NA,TRBJ1-1,TRBV4-3,TGCGCCAGCAGCCAAGGGGGGGCGCGGACTGAAGCTTTCTTT,CASSQGGARTEAFF
once,TRBD1,TRBJ2-1,TRBV5-1,TGCGCCAGCAGCTTGGCACCAGGGGGCAATGAGCAGTTCTTC,CASSLAPGGNEQFF
NA,NA,TRBJ1-6,TRBV19,TGTGCCAGCACAACCCCAGGTGGAGGGGCGGGAAATTCACCCCTCCACTTT,CASTTPGGGAGNSPLHF
NA,TRBD2,TRBJ2-6,TRBV6-5,TGTGCCAGCAGCGTGGGGGGGTCTGGGGCCAACGTCCTGACTTTC,CASSVGGSGANVLTF
NA,NA,TRBJ2-3,TRBV15,TGTGCCACCAGCAGAGGGCTAGCTGGAGATACGCAGTATTTT,CATSRGLAGDTQYF
NA,NA,TRBJ1-1,TRBV12-3/TRBV12-4,TGTGCCAGCAGCTTGTCCTCGGGGACTGAAGCTTTCTTT,CASSLSSGTEAFF
NA,NA,TRBJ1-1,TRBV7-9,TGTGCCAGCAGCCTTGGGACCGAGGCTGAAGCTTTCTTT,CASSLGTEAEAFF
NA,NA,TRBJ2-1,TRBV7-9,TGTGCCAGCAGGGTTCCACCAACCACCAATGAGCAGTTCTTC,CASRVPPTTNEQFF
NA,NA,TRBJ1-5,TRBV19,TGTGCCAGTAGTTCTATTCATCAGCCCCAGCATTTT,CASSSIHQPQHF
NA,NA,TRBJ2-2,TRBV19,TGTGCCAGTAGTATAGATCCGGTTGGCGGGGAGCTGTTTTTT,CASSIDPVGGELFF
NA,NA,TRBJ1-1,TRBV5-1,TGCGCCAGCAGCTTGGCCGGGGCCTCCACTGAAGCTTTCTTT,CASSLAGASTEAFF
NA,NA,TRBJ1-6,TRBV28,TGTGCCAGCAGTTTGAGCTCCTATAATTCACCCCTCCACTTT,CASSLSSYNSPLHF
NA,TRBD2,TRBJ2-1,TRBV28,TGTGCCAGCAGTTTGGGTAGCGGGAGTATAGTATACAATGAGCAGTTCTTC,CASSLGSGSIVYNEQFF
once,NA,TRBJ1-2,TRBV10-3,TGTGCCATCATGGGGGCTCATGGCTACACCTTC,CAIMGAHGYTF
NA,NA,TRBJ2-5,TRBV18,TGTGCCAGCTCACCACGTAAGGACGCCCCCCGGGAGACCCAGTACTTC,CASSPRKDAPRETQYF
once,NA,TRBJ2-3,TRBV6-2/TRBV6-3,TGTGCCAGCAGTTACTCCGCTAGCTGGCGGGAAGATACGCAGTATTTT,CASSYSASWREDTQYF
NA,TRBD1,TRBJ1-2,TRBV19,TGTGCCAGTAGTAAAGGACAGGGGAGAGATGGCTACACCTTC,CASSKGQGRDGYTF
NA,TRBD1,TRBJ1-1,TRBV6-2/TRBV6-3,TGTGCCAGCAGCCGGGACAGCGGGACTGAAGCTTTCTTT,CASSRDSGTEAFF
NA,NA,TRBJ2-4,TRBV7-9,TGTGCCAGCAGCTTCCTAGTCGGCGACATTCAGTACTTC,CASSFLVGDIQYF
NA,NA,TRBJ2-7,TRBV9,TGTGCCAGCAGCGTAGCGGACTCATACTACGAGCAGTACTTC,CASSVADSYYEQYF
NA,TRBD2,TRBJ2-7,TRBV7-6,TGTGCCAGCAGCCCCAGGGCGGGAGTCTACGAGCAGTACTTC,CASSPRAGVYEQYF
NA,NA,TRBJ2-7,TRBV27,TGTGCCAGCAGTTGGACAGACACCTCGAGCTCCTACGAGCAGTACTTC,CASSWTDTSSSYEQYF
NA,NA,TRBJ2-7,TRBV7-2,TGTGCCAGCAGCTTAGAGTGGTCCTACGAGCAGTACTTC,CASSLEWSYEQYF
NA,TRBD1,TRBJ2-7,TRBV29-1,TGCAGCGTCGCCAAGGGGGCGACCTACGAGCAGTACTTC,CSVAKGATYEQYF
NA,TRBD2,TRBJ2-1,TRBV9,TGTGCCAGCAGCCGGGCCCTAGCGGGAATGAGCAATGAGCAGTTCTTC,CASSRALAGMSNEQFF
NA,NA,TRBJ2-1,TRBV5-6,TGTGCCAGCAGCTTCCTGGTAGCGCCCTCGCCCTACAATGAGCAGTTCTTC,CASSFLVAPSPYNEQFF
NA,NA,TRBJ2-7,TRBV6-2/TRBV6-3,TGTGCCAGCAGTTATGAGGTTTTGTACGAGCAGTACTTC,CASSYEVLYEQYF
NA,NA,TRBJ2-5,TRBV20-1,TGCAGTGCTAGTGGAGGAAGGGAGACCCAGTACTTC,CSASGGRETQYF
NA,TRBD1,TRBJ2-7,TRBV19,TGTGCCAGTAGTATACTCGGGGACAGGGGGCACGAGCAGTACTTC,CASSILGDRGHEQYF
NA,NA,TRBJ1-2,TRBV5-1,TGCGCCAGCAGCTTGGTTCTCGGGGATGGCTACACCTTC,CASSLVLGDGYTF
NA,NA,TRBJ2-1,TRBV5-6,TGTGCCAGCAGCTTCAGGGGAGAGCAGTTCTTC,CASSFRGEQFF